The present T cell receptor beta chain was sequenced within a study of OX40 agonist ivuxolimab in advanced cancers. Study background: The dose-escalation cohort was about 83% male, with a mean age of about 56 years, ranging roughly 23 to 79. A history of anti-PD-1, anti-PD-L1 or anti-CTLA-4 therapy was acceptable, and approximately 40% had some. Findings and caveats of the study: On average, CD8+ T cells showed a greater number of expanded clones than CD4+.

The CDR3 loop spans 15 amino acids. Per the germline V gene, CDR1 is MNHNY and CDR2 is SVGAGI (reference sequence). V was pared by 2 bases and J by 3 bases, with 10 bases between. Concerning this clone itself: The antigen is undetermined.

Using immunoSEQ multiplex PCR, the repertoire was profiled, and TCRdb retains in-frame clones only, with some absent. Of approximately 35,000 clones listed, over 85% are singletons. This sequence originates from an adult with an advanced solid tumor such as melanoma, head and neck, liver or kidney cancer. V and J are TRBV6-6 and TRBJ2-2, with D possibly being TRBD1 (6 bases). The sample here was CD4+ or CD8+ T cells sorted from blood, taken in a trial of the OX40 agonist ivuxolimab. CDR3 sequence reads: CASSYEGEHTGELFF. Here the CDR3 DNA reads TGTGCCAGCAGTTACGAGGGGGAGCACACCGGGGAGCTGTTTTTT.